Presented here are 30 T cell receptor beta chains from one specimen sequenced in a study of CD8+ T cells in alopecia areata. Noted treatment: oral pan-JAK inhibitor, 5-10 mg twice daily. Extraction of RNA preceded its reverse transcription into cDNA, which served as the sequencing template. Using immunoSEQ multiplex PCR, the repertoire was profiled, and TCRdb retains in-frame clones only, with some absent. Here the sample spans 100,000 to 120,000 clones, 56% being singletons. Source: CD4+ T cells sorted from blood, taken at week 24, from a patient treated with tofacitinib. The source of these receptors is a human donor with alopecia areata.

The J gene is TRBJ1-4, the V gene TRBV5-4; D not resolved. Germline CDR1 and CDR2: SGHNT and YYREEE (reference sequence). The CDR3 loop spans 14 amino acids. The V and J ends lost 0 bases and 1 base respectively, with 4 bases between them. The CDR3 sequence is CASSLGGTNEKLFF. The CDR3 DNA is TGTGCCAGCAGCTTGGGGGGAACTAATGAAAAACTGTTTTTT.

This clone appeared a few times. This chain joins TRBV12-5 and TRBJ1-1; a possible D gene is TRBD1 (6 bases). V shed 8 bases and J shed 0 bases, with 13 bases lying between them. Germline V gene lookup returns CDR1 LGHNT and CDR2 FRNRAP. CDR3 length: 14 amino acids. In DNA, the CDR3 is TGTGCTAGTTTCGCAGGGGTTATGAACACTGAAGCTTTCTTT. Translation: CASFAGVMNTEAFF.

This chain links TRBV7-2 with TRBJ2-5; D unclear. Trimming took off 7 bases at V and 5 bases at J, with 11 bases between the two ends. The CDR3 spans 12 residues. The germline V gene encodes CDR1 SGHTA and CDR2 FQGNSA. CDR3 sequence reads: CASNRGRETQYF. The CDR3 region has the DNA TGTGCCAGCAATCGAGGTCGGGAGACCCAGTACTTC.

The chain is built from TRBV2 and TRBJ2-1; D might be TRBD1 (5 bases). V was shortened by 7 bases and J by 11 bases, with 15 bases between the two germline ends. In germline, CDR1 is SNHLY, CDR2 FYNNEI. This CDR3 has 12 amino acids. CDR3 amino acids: CASKTAGSKQFF. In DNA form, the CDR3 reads TGTGCCAGCAAAACCGCAGGGTCAAAGCAGTTCTTC.

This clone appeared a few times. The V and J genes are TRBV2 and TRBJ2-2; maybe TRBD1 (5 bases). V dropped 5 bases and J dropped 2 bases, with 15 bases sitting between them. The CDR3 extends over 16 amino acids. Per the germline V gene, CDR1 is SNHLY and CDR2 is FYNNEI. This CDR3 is CASSMVVRVNTGELFF. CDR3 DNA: TGTGCCAGCAGTATGGTTGTCAGGGTAAACACCGGGGAGCTGTTTTTT. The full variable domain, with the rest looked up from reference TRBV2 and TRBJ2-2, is EPEVTQTPSHQVTQMGQEVILRCVPISNHLYFYWYRQILGQKVEFLVSFYNNEISEKSEIFDDQFSVERPDGSNFTLKIRSTKLEDSAMYFCASSMVVRVNTGELFFGEGSRLTVL.

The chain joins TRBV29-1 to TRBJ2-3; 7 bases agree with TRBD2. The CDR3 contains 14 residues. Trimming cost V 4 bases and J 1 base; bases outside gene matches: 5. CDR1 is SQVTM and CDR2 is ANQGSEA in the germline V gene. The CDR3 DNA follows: TGCAGCGTTGGGAGCGGGGCTGGCACAGATACGCAGTATTTT. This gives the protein CSVGSGAGTDTQYF.

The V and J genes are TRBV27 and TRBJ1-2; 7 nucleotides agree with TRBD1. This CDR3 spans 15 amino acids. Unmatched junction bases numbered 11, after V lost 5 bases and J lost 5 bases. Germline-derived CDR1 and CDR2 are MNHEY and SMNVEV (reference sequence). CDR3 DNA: TGTGCCAGCAGTCCAGGACAGGACGGTTGGTATGGCTACACCTTC. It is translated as CASSPGQDGWYGYTF.

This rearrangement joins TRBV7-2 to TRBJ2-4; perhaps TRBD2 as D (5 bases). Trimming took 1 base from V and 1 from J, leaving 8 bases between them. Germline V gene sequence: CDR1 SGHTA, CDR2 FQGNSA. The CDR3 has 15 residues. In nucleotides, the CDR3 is TGTGCCAGCAGCTTAGTCGGGGTGGCCAAAAACATTCAGTACTTC. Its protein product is CASSLVGVAKNIQYF.

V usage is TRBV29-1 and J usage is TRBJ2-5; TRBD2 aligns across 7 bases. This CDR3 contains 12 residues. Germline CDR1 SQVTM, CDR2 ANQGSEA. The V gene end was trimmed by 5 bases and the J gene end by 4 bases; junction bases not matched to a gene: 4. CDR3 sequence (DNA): TGCAGCGTTCGAGCGGGGCTAGAGACCCAGTACTTC. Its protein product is CSVRAGLETQYF. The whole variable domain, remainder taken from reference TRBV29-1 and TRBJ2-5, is SAVISQKPSRDICQRGTSLTIQCQVDSQVTMMFWYRQQPGQSLTLIATANQGSEATYESGFVIDKFPISRPNLTFSTLTVSNMSPEDSSIYLCSVRAGLETQYFGPGTRLLVL.

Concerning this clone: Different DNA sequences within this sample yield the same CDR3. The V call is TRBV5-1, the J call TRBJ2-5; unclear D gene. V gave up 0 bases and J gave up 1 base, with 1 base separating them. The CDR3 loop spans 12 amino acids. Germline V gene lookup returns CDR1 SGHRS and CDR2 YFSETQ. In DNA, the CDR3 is TGCGCCAGCAGCTTGGGCCAAGAGACCCAGTACTTC. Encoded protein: CASSLGQETQYF. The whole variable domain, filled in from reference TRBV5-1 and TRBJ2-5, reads KAGVTQTPRYLIKTRGQQVTLSCSPISGHRSVSWYQQTPGQGLQFLFEYFSETQRNKGNFPGRFSGRQFSNSRSEMNVSTLELGDSALYLCASSLGQETQYFGPGTRLLVL.

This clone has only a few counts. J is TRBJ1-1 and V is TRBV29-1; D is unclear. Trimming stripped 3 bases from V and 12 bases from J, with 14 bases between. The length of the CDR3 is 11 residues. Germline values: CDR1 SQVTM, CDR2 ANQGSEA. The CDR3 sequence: CSVDDSGPPFF. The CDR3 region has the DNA TGCAGCGTTGATGACTCAGGTCCCCCTTTCTTT. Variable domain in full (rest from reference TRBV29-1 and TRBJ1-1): SAVISQKPSRDICQRGTSLTIQCQVDSQVTMMFWYRQQPGQSLTLIATANQGSEATYESGFVIDKFPISRPNLTFSTLTVSNMSPEDSSIYLCSVDDSGPPFFGQGTRLTVV.

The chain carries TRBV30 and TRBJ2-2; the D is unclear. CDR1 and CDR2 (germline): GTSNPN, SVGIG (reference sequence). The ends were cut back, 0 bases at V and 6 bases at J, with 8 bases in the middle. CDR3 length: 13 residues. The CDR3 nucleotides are TGTGCCTGGAGTGTGGCCTATCCCGGGGAGCTGTTTTTT. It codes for CAWSVAYPGELFF.

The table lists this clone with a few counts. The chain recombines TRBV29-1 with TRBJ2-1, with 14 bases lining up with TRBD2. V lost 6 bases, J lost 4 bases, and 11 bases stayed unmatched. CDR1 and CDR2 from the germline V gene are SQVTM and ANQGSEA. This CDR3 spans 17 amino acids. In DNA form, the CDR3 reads TGCAGCGTCCGTTCCTTTGGGACTAGCGGGGGATACAATGAGCAGTTCTTC. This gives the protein CSVRSFGTSGGYNEQFF.

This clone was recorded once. CDR3 in DNA: TGCGCCAGCAGCTTTAACGAGGATACGCAGTATTTT. Its translation: CASSFNEDTQYF. The genes are TRBV5-1 and TRBJ2-3; D call uncertain. This CDR3 is built from 12 residues. CDR1 and CDR2 from the germline V gene are SGHRS and YFSETQ. With 2 bases removed from V and 6 bases from J, the gap between germline ends came to 7 bases. The full variable domain, rest sourced from reference TRBV5-1 and TRBJ2-3, is KAGVTQTPRYLIKTRGQQVTLSCSPISGHRSVSWYQQTPGQGLQFLFEYFSETQRNKGNFPGRFSGRQFSNSRSEMNVSTLELGDSALYLCASSFNEDTQYFGPGTRLTVL.

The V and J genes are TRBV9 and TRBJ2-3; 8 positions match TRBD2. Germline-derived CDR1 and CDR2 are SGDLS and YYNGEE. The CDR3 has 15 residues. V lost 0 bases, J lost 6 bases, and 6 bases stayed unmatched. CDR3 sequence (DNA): TGTGCCAGCAGCGTAGTCGGGGGGGCTCGGGATACGCAGTATTTT. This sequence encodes CASSVVGGARDTQYF.

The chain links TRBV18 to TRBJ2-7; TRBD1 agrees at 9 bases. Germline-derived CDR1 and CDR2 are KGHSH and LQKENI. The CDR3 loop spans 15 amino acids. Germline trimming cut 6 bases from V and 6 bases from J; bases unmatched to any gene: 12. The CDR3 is CASSNIGQGLIEQYF. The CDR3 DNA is TGTGCCAGCTCTAACATCGGACAGGGGCTCATCGAGCAGTACTTC.

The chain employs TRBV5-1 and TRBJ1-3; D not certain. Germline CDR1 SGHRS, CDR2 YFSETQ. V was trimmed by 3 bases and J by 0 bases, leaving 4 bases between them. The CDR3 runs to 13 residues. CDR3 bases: TGCGCCAGCAGCTCGGACTCTGGAAACACCATATATTTT. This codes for CASSSDSGNTIYF.

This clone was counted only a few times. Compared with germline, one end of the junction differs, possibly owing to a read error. The CDR3 loop is CASSLGGTSKNEQFF. The CDR3 DNA reads as TGTGCCAGCAGTTTAGGTGGGACTAGTAAAAATGAGCAGTTCTTC. The V and J genes are TRBV7-9 and TRBJ2-1; 8 nucleotides agree with TRBD2. The CDR3 extends over 15 amino acids. Looked up from germline, CDR1 is SEHNR and CDR2 is FQNEAQ (reference sequence).

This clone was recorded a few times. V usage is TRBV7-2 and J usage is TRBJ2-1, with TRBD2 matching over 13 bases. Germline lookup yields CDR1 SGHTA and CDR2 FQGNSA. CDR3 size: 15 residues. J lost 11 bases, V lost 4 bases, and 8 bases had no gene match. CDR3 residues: CASSSTGTSGAKQFF. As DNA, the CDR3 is TGTGCCAGCAGCTCGACCGGGACTAGCGGGGCGAAGCAGTTCTTC.

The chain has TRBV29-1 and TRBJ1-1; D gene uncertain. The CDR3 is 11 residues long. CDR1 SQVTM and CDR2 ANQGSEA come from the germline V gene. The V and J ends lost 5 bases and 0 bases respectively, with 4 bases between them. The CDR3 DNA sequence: TGCAGCGTTAAGCTGAACACTGAAGCTTTCTTT. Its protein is CSVKLNTEAFF. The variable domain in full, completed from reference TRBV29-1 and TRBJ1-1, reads SAVISQKPSRDICQRGTSLTIQCQVDSQVTMMFWYRQQPGQSLTLIATANQGSEATYESGFVIDKFPISRPNLTFSTLTVSNMSPEDSSIYLCSVKLNTEAFFGQGTRLTVV.

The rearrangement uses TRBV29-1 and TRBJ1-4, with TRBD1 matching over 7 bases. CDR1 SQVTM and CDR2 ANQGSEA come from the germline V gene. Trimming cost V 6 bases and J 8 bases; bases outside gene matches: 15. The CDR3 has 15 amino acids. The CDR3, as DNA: TGCAGCGTCGAGGCTAACGACAGGGTTAACGAAAAACTGTTTTTT. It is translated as CSVEANDRVNEKLFF.

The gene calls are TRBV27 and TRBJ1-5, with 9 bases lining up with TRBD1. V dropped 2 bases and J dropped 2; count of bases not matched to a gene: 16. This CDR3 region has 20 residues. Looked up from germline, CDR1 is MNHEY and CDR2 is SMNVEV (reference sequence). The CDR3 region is CASSLRFLGQGRSGNQPQHF. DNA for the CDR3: TGTGCCAGCAGTTTAAGGTTCTTAGGACAGGGGAGGAGCGGCAATCAGCCCCAGCATTTT.

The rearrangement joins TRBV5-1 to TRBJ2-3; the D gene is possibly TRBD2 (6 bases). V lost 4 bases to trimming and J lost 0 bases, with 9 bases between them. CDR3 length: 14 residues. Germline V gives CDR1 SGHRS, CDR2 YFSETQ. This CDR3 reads CASSPGESTDTQYF. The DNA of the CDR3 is TGCGCCAGCAGCCCGGGAGAGAGCACAGATACGCAGTATTTT. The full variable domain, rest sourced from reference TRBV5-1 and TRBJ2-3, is KAGVTQTPRYLIKTRGQQVTLSCSPISGHRSVSWYQQTPGQGLQFLFEYFSETQRNKGNFPGRFSGRQFSNSRSEMNVSTLELGDSALYLCASSPGESTDTQYFGPGTRLTVL.

The CDR3 DNA sequence: TGTGCCAGCAGCTTAGTCCGGCTAGCCCGTGAAAGCATTCAGTACTTC. Translated, it gives CASSLVRLARESIQYF. This chain joins TRBV7-8 and TRBJ2-4, with D perhaps TRBD2 (5 bases). The germline V and J ends were trimmed by 1 base and 9 bases, with 19 bases remaining between them. The CDR3 consists of 16 residues. Germline values: CDR1 SGHVS, CDR2 FQNEAQ. The full variable domain, its missing parts supplied by reference TRBV7-8 and TRBJ2-4, is GAGVSQSPRYKVAKRGQDVALRCDPISGHVSLFWYQQALGQGPEFLTYFQNEAQLDKSGLPSDRFFAERPEGSVSTLKIQRTQQEDSAVYLCASSLVRLARESIQYFGAGTRLSVL.

The chain's CDR3 is CATSPRHLETQYF. The CDR3 DNA reads as TGTGCCACCAGCCCCCGGCACCTTGAGACCCAGTACTTC. The chain joins TRBV15 to TRBJ2-5, with D unresolved. Germline CDR1 LNHNV, CDR2 YYDKDF (reference sequence). The length of the CDR3 is 13 residues. The V gene lost 5 bases and the J gene lost 5 bases, with 12 bases spanning the gap.

This CDR3 is CSVEGTESSYNEQFF. CDR3 sequence (DNA): TGCAGCGTGGAGGGGACAGAAAGCTCCTACAATGAGCAGTTCTTC. This chain connects TRBV29-1 to TRBJ2-1, with D possibly being TRBD1 (7 bases). Germline V CDR1 and CDR2: SQVTM, ANQGSEA. Trimming left V 6 bases short and J 0 bases short, with 15 bases between. The CDR3 covers 15 residues.

For the CDR3, the DNA is TGTGCCACTCGCCCCCCTGGCCTCGTCGACGATCAGCAGTACTTC. This codes for CATRPPGLVDDQQYF. V and J are TRBV6-5 and TRBJ2-7; D is uncertain. The V gene lost 10 bases and the J gene lost 8 bases, with 27 bases spanning the gap. Germline CDR1 reads MNHEY; CDR2 reads SVGAGI. This CDR3 is built from 15 residues.

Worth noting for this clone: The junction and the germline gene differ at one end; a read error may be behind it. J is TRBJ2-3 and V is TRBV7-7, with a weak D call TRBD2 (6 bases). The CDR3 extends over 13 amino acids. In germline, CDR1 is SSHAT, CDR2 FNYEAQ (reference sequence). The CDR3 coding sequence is TGTGCTAGCAGCCGAATGGAGGGAGATACGCAGTATTTT. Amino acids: CASSRMEGDTQYF.

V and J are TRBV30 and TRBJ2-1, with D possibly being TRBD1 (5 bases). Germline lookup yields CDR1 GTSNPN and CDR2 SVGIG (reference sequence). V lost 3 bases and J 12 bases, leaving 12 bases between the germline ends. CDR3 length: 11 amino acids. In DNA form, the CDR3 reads TGTGCCTGGAGCCCCAGCCAGGGGCAGTTCTTC. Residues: CAWSPSQGQFF. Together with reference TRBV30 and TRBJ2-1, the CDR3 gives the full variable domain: SQTIHQWPATLVQPVGSPLSLECTVEGTSNPNLYWYRQAAGRGLQLLFYSVGIGQISSEVPQNLSASRPQDRQFILSSKKLLLSDSGFYLCAWSPSQGQFFGPGTRLTVL.

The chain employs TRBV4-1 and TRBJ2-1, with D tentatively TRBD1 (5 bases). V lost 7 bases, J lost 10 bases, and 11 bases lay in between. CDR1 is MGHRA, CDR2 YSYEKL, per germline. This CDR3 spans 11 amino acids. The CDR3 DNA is TGCGCCAGCACCCGGGCAGGGGAGCAGTTCTTC. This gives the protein CASTRAGEQFF.